The present T cell receptor (beta chain) was sequenced within a study of blood T cells in healthy people across ages. This CDR3 is 16 amino acids long. Trimming cost V 5 bases and J 0 bases; bases outside gene matches: 8. This clonotype was picked up many times. Its antigen is unidentified. The use of a sample-barcoded 5' primer and a J-beta primer mix characterized a second PCR of 7 to 11 cycles. Each single sample gave us at least 2.5 million CDR3-containing paired-end reads. TCRdb recomputed calls from the 5' RACE reads with MiXCR, one row per CDR3 protein. This sample has about a million distinct CDR3 sequences, with around 54% found just once. Study-wide results and limits: The study could not conclusively compare naive and antigen-experienced cells, given its unsorted PBMCs.

The sequencing input was blood. The chain employs TRBV12-3 or TRBV12-4 and TRBJ2-7, with 9 bases aligning to TRBD1. The receptor was isolated from a woman aged 60-75 years in good health. Here the CDR3 DNA reads TGTGCCAGCAGTCGTGGACAGGGGACCATCTCCTACGAGCAGTACTTC. This encodes CASSRGQGTISYEQYF.